This TCR beta chain was retrieved from a study of a mutant IDH1 vaccine in newly diagnosed glioma (dated by TCRdb to about 2021). As for the study more broadly: The approximately 32 treated patients were approximately 60% male and 37.5% female, with a mean age of roughly 42 years. Six visits were used for peripheral blood collection: V03 (baseline), V05, V07, V10, V12 and V13. Before enrollment, most patients had been given radiochemotherapy with temozolomide as standard therapy, while the rest had received either radiotherapy alone or temozolomide alone. For exploratory analyses, approximately 23 treated patients had longitudinal TCRB deep sequencing done wherever samples were available.

The library was generated by the immunoSEQ multiplex PCR assay. Rearranged TCR beta chain sequences were amplified with the hsTCRB Kit following the manufacturer's protocol. An Illumina MiSeq was used to sequence the TCRB libraries. The paper's processing steps were these. The kit vendor's proprietary platform handled demultiplexing, trimming and gene mapping. The source is immuneACCESS, and TCRdb retained only in-frame sequences with V and J called. Part of the clones is not carried over; for the studies checked, unresolved V genes explain less than half of this, and the remainder is unexplained. V, J and clone size were drawn from that table, and D and trimming were deduced from the DNA. Across this sample there are about 88,000 clones, with roughly 82% seen only once. Jointly, the top ten make up about 5.6% of the sample. The time point tag for this specimen amounts to: baseline, week 1 (first vaccination visit). The sample's treatment or condition label, in plain terms: pre-vaccination baseline after standard-of-care therapy. All donors had newly diagnosed IDH1-mutant astrocytomas of WHO grade 3 or 4 that showed loss of nuclear ATRX. The samples were drawn from NOA16, a multicentre, single-arm, open-label phase I trial in Germany that tested a mutant IDH1 peptide vaccine in humans for the first time. For immunogenicity testing, the blood drawn at visit V03 was used as the baseline sample. Genomic DNA for TCRB sequencing was extracted from EDTA blood using the DNeasy Blood and Tissue Kit.

With regard to this clone: Its antigen specificity is not known. No much larger clonotype is one base removed from it; base qualities were not supplied.

The CDR3 spans 13 residues, from the cysteine through the phenylalanine. Solely the CDR3 DNA is kept, with 39 bases framed from the first base. Sequences SNHLY (CDR1) and FYNNEI (CDR2) are obtained from the germline V gene. Between the V and J ends, shortened by 4 bases and 3 bases respectively, the junction contains 7 bases. General conclusions and limits of the study: The authors stated that sample limitations prevented analyses of patient blood samples from being reproduced. Pseudoprogression seemed to be unrelated to changes in the top peripheral T cell clonotypes found by TCRB sequencing. Immune responses induced by the vaccine were seen in about 93% of patients across multiple MHC alleles. Availability determined which PBMC samples were chosen for TCRB deep sequencing.

This sequence uses TRBV2 and TRBJ1-5; the D gene is not confidently resolved. This sample comprised PBMCs, obtained from a glioma patient treated with radiotherapy, temozolomide or both. The receptor's source is a man aged 35-49 years with glioma. Some clones in this sample may be carry-over from other donors' samples. The nucleotides read TGTGCCAGCAGTGTAGGGCTCAATCAGCCCCAGCATTTT. This codes for CASSVGLNQPQHF.